The T cell receptor (beta chain) under discussion was sequenced for a study of PD-1 blockade in mismatch repair-deficient tumors (dated by TCRdb to about 2017). The study in broad terms: Between late 2013 and September 2016, the trial enrolled about 93 consecutive patients with about twelve mismatch repair-deficient cancer types, every one of whom had been previously treated and was progressing. Deep sequencing of TCR CDR3 regions was used to track tumor-associated T cell clones in peripheral blood of patients responding to PD-1 blockade. The research as a whole found: Tumor-resident clones, often undetectable in blood before treatment, expanded rapidly after pembrolizumab and then contracted, generally before radiologic responses.

Its CDR3 holds 16 amino acids, cysteine through phenylalanine. CDR3 DNA is the only sequence kept; it has 48 bases, read in frame from the first base. Relative to germline, V is missing 0 bases and J is missing 2 bases, with 7 bases of the junction outside any gene match. For CDR1 and CDR2, the germline V gene lists LGHNA and YSLEER. Mismatch repair deficiency was established in every enrolled patient by polymerase chain reaction or immunohistochemistry. TCR sequencing was carried out for three patients who responded to pembrolizumab therapy. The phase II trial prospectively evaluated PD-1 blockade with pembrolizumab in advanced mismatch repair-deficient cancers, independent of tissue of origin. Peripheral blood T cell samples were collected serially, before PD-1 blockade began and at several time points afterward. Blood sampling time points were reported as weeks after the first dose of pembrolizumab.

Libraries came from the immunoSEQ multiplex PCR assay. Sourced from immuneACCESS, this table was stored by TCRdb with only in-frame sequences that have V and J called. A share of the clones is absent; for the studies checked, an unresolved V gene accounts for under half, and the remainder has no known explanation. The sample contains some 120,000 clones, roughly 86% of them found a single time. Of the sample, approximately 12% is held by the ten largest clones. Remarks on this clone: Its specific antigen is unknown. No much larger clone is present one base from it, and per-base qualities are unavailable.

This chain joins TRBV4-3 to TRBJ2-7; 7 central bases correspond to TRBD2. This TCR was recovered from an adult with mismatch repair-deficient cancer. Material: peripheral blood, obtained 44 weeks after starting pembrolizumab. The CDR3 region: CASSQDRERGAYEQYF. The nucleotide sequence is given as TGCGCCAGCAGCCAAGACCGTGAACGGGGGGCCTACGAGCAGTACTTC.